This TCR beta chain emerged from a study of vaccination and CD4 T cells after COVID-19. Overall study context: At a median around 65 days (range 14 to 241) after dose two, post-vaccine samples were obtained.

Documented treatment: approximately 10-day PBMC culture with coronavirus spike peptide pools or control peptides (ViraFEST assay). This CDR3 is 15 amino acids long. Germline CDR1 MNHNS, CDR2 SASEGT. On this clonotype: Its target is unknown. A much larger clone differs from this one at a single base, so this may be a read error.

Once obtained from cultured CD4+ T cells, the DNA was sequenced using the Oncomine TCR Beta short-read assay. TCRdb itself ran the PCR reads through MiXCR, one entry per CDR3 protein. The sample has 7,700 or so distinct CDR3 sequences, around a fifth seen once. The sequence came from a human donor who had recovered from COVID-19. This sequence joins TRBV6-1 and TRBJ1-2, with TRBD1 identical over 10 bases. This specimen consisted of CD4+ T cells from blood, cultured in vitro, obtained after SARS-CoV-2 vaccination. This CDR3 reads CASSDGGQGRYGHTF. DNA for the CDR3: TGTGCCAGCAGTGACGGGGGACAGGGGCGGTATGGCCACACCTTC.